This TCR beta chain was sequenced during a study of blood T cell repertoires in COVID-19. Study summary: The samples span acute and convalescent COVID-19 from the United States, Italy and Spain. In each case, the material was cDNA or gDNA derived from T cells, B-cell-depleted T cells, or PBMCs.

Germline V gene data show CDR1 as SGHRS and CDR2 as YFSETQ. V shed 5 bases and J shed 3 bases, with 12 bases lying between them. The CDR3 runs to 13 residues. Original processing methods: Estimated nucleated cell counts came from reference gene primer amplification. Assay used: immunoSEQ multiplex PCR; TCRdb lists only in-frame clones, some missing. V, J and clone size derive from that table, while D and trimming were established from the DNA sequence. Of roughly 250,000 clones in the sample, 80% to 90% were seen once. The J gene is TRBJ2-7, the V gene TRBV5-1, with D tentatively TRBD2 (6 bases). The TCR originated in a woman in her twenties or thirties with acute COVID-19. Sequences were obtained from PBMCs or T cells enriched from blood (not recorded which). The CDR3, as DNA: TGCGCCAGCAGAACGGGAGCAAACTACGAGCAGTACTTC. Its protein is CASRTGANYEQYF.